These T cell receptor beta chains were read from a single sample in a study of vaccination and CD4 T cells after COVID-19. These receptors lack a known antigen. TCRdb reprocessed the PCR reads with MiXCR, giving one entry per CDR3 protein. The top ten clones hold 26% of a sample with around 6,000 distinct CDR3 sequences, 40% to 55% of them seen once. The sample consisted of CD4+ T cells from blood, cultured in vitro. The origin of the receptors is a human donor in good health. The CDR3 runs from the conserved cysteine through the conserved F or W. The D gene is left open where the match is weak. Size is omitted from some rows. Given values are once, few, many or a class for expanded clones.

D gene	V gene	J gene	clone size	CDR3 DNA	CDR3 protein
-	TRBV29-1	TRBJ1-2	few	TGCAGCGTTGAGAAGGGGTCAGACGGAGTCTATGGCTACACCTTC	CSVEKGSDGVYGYTF
-	TRBV20-1	TRBJ2-7	few	TGCAGTGCTAGAATACACGGCCACGAGCAGTACTTC	CSARIHGHEQYF
-	TRBV7-9	TRBJ1-1	-	TGTGCCAGCAGCTTAAAGGGGGGCGTCGGCACTGAAGCTTTCTTT	CASSLKGGVGTEAFF
-	TRBV6-1	TRBJ2-2	-	TGTGCCAGCAGTGAAAACCCCCGGGGCGGGGAGCTGTTTTTT	CASSENPRGGELFF
TRBD1	TRBV20-1	TRBJ1-2	-	TGCAGTGCTAGAGAGTTGACAGGGGGCTATGGCTACACCTTC	CSARELTGGYGYTF
TRBD1	TRBV30	TRBJ1-2	-	TGTGCCTGGAGTGTAGGATCAGGGGGGGCCGTCCCCTTC	CAWSVGSGGAVPF
TRBD2	TRBV7-9	TRBJ2-6	few	TGTGCCAGCACCCCGGCGGGAGGGCCTGGGGCCAACGTCCTGACTTTC	CASTPAGGPGANVLTF
TRBD1	TRBV6-2/TRBV6-3	TRBJ1-5	-	TGTGCCAGCAGTTACCCGCGACAGGGGGCTGTGCAGCCCCAGCATTTT	CASSYPRQGAVQPQHF
TRBD2	TRBV30	TRBJ2-1	-	TGTGCCGGGACTAGCGGGGGTTATGAGCAGTTCTTC	CAGTSGGYEQFF
-	TRBV7-2	TRBJ1-2	-	TGTGCCAGCAGCTTTGTTCGGGAGAACTATGGCTACACCTTC	CASSFVRENYGYTF
TRBD1	TRBV6-1	TRBJ2-2	-	TGTGCCAGCAGGGGACAGGTGAACACCGGGGAGCTGTTTTTT	CASRGQVNTGELFF
-	TRBV12-3/TRBV12-4	TRBJ1-5	-	TGTGCCAGCAGTTTAAGGATCCAGGGCAATCAGCCCCAGCATTTT	CASSLRIQGNQPQHF
-	TRBV14	TRBJ1-1	once	TGTGCCAGCAGCCAAGATAACATCCTCACTGAAGCTTTCTTT	CASSQDNILTEAFF
-	TRBV7-9	TRBJ2-3	few	TGTGCCAGCAGCCGTAGGGTGACTAGCACAGATACGCAGTATTTT	CASSRRVTSTDTQYF
-	TRBV6-5	TRBJ2-7	-	TGTGCCAGCAGTTACTCGAGGAGCTCCTACGAGCAGTACTTC	CASSYSRSSYEQYF
TRBD2	TRBV6-1	TRBJ2-3	-	TGTGCCAGCAGTCCTCGGTCGCGGACTAGCGGGCCACAGCGGTGGGCAGATACGCAGTATTTT	CASSPRSRTSGPQRWADTQYF
-	TRBV14	TRBJ1-2	-	TGTGCCAGCAGCGAAATATCCTCAGGGCGAGGCTACACCTTC	CASSEISSGRGYTF
-	TRBV7-9	TRBJ2-7	-	TGTGCCAGCAGCGACAAACAAGCGGGCGAGCAGTACTTC	CASSDKQAGEQYF
TRBD2	TRBV15	TRBJ2-2	-	TGTGCCACCAGCACGGGGGGCGGGGAGCTGTTTTTT	CATSTGGGELFF
-	TRBV6-1	TRBJ2-2	-	TGTGCCAGCACTAGATTTACAGGAACCGGGGAGCTGTTTTTT	CASTRFTGTGELFF
-	TRBV5-4	TRBJ1-6	-	TGTGCCAGCAGCTTGGTTGGACTAAGAAATTCACCCCTCCACTTT	CASSLVGLRNSPLHF
TRBD1	TRBV27	TRBJ1-6	-	TGTGCCAGCAGTCCAAGACAGGGTTATAATTCACCCCTCCACTTT	CASSPRQGYNSPLHF
-	TRBV15	TRBJ1-1	few	TGTGCCACCAGCAACCCTGACAGGAACACTGAAGCTTTCTTT	CATSNPDRNTEAFF
-	TRBV5-5	TRBJ1-5	-	TGTGCCAGCAGCTTGGAGGGGGTTAGCAATCAGCCCCAGCATTTT	CASSLEGVSNQPQHF
-	TRBV6-2/TRBV6-3	TRBJ2-7	-	TGTGCCTCCTCACGTGACGGGGTTACCTACGAGCAGTACTTC	CASSRDGVTYEQYF
-	TRBV5-1	TRBJ2-7	-	TGCGCCAGCAGCTTATACGGAGATTACGAGCAGTACTTC	CASSLYGDYEQYF
-	TRBV20-1	TRBJ2-3	-	TGCAGTGCTAGAGATCTTAGGGGCCGACCGGAGTATTTT	CSARDLRGRPEYF
-	TRBV12-3/TRBV12-4	TRBJ1-1	-	TGTGCCAGCAGTTCCCAAGGACAGCTGTCTAGAGCTTTCTTT	CASSSQGQLSRAFF
-	TRBV15	TRBJ2-5	-	TGTGCTACCAGCAGAGATGGAGGGGCTCGAGAGACCCAGTACTTC	CATSRDGGARETQYF
-	TRBV20-1	TRBJ2-3	-	TGCAGTGCTAGGCGGGGTCGCGCTGATACGCAGTATTTT	CSARRGRADTQYF
-	TRBV12-3/TRBV12-4	TRBJ1-1	-	TGTGCCAGCAGTTTGGAGGGGAACAGGGTTGAAGCTTTCTTT	CASSLEGNRVEAFF
-	TRBV20-1	TRBJ1-2	-	TGCAGTGCTAGAGCCCACTCGGGACGTGGTGGCTACACCTTC	CSARAHSGRGGYTF
-	TRBV6-1	TRBJ1-1	-	TGTGCCAGCAGTGCAGGATGGGACACTGAAGCTTTCTTT	CASSAGWDTEAFF
-	TRBV10-3	TRBJ2-3	few	TGTGCCATCCGGGACGGGGGCACAGATACGCAGTATTTT	CAIRDGGTDTQYF
TRBD1	TRBV25-1	TRBJ1-2	-	TGTGCCAGCAGTGACCCCACCCAGGGGGCGGAAGGCTACACCTTC	CASSDPTQGAEGYTF
TRBD2	TRBV20-1	TRBJ2-3	-	TGCAGTGCAATTAGCGGGAGGGAGGCTGGGCAGTATTTT	CSAISGREAGQYF
-	TRBV27	TRBJ2-1	-	TGTGCCAGCAGTATCCGAGGGACCTCCTACAATGAGCAGTTCTTC	CASSIRGTSYNEQFF
TRBD2	TRBV27	TRBJ2-3	few	TGTGCCAGCACCTCTAGCGGTGTAATCACAGATACGCAGTATTTT	CASTSSGVITDTQYF
-	TRBV19	TRBJ2-5	-	TGTGCCAGTAGTATAGTAGGGCTAGCCGCTCAAGAGACCCAGTACTTC	CASSIVGLAAQETQYF
TRBD1	TRBV30	TRBJ1-2	-	TGTGCCTGGAGTGTAAGCGGGACAGGGGGCGACTATGGCTACACCTTC	CAWSVSGTGGDYGYTF
-	TRBV10-1	TRBJ2-1	-	TGCGCCAGCAGTGAGACCGGGGTAGGCGAGCAGTTCTTC	CASSETGVGEQFF
TRBD1	TRBV6-1	TRBJ1-3	-	TGTGCCAGCAGTAAGGGGGCGCAGGGGAACACCATATATTTT	CASSKGAQGNTIYF
TRBD2	TRBV6-1	TRBJ2-2	once	TGTGCCAGCAGGCGGCTAGCGGGGGGAAACACCGGGGAGCTGTTTTTT	CASRRLAGGNTGELFF
-	TRBV6-2/TRBV6-3	TRBJ2-3	-	TGTGCCAGCAGTTCCGGTGTCGGGTACACAGATACGCAGTATTTT	CASSSGVGYTDTQYF
-	TRBV10-3	TRBJ1-1	medium-sized	TGTGCCATCAGGGGGGTGGCTGAAGCTTTCTTT	CAIRGVAEAFF
-	TRBV15	TRBJ1-1	-	TGTGCCACCAGCAGAGATATAGGGGAATCTGAAGCTTTCTTT	CATSRDIGESEAFF
TRBD2	TRBV20-1	TRBJ2-3	few	TGCAGTGCCAGACTAGCGGGGGGAGATACGCAGTATTTT	CSARLAGGDTQYF